The rows below give T cell receptor beta chains drawn from one sample of a study of T cells in localized non-small cell lung cancer. The data were produced by immunoSEQ multiplex PCR, yet TCRdb's version contains in-frame clones alone and is incomplete. The sample yields more than 30,000 clones, approximately 81% seen once. The sample in question was peripheral blood, obtained before any cancer treatment. Receptor source: a male donor at least 60 years old with stage II squamous cell lung carcinoma. Each CDR3 is given with its conserved first and last residue. Each record gives: D gene, clone size, V gene, J gene, CDR3 protein, CDR3 DNA. D genes are given only for firm matches. Rows may omit the clone size; those that give it use once, few, many or a size class.

D: .; size: .; V: TRBV28; J: TRBJ1-1; CDR3: CASSSYGYTEAFF; DNA: TGTGCCAGCAGTTCTTATGGCTACACTGAAGCTTTCTTT
D: .; size: .; V: TRBV27; J: TRBJ2-3; CDR3: CASSPRGPGTDTQYF; DNA: TGTGCCAGCAGCCCGCGGGGCCCCGGCACAGATACGCAGTATTTT
D: .; size: .; V: TRBV19; J: TRBJ2-2; CDR3: CASNPQGGWTGELFF; DNA: TGTGCCAGTAACCCTCAGGGGGGATGGACCGGGGAGCTGTTTTTT
D: TRBD2; size: few; V: TRBV27; J: TRBJ2-7; CDR3: CASSLSGFGGGEQYF; DNA: TGTGCCAGCAGTTTATCGGGGTTCGGCGGGGGCGAGCAGTACTTC
D: .; size: .; V: TRBV4-2; J: TRBJ1-1; CDR3: CASSQVQGLVLEAFF; DNA: TGTGCCAGCAGCCAAGTCCAAGGCCTCGTACTTGAAGCTTTCTTT
D: .; size: .; V: TRBV13; J: TRBJ2-3; CDR3: CASSLGGAVDTQYF; DNA: TGTGCCAGCAGCTTAGGAGGGGCGGTAGATACGCAGTATTTT
D: .; size: .; V: TRBV29-1; J: TRBJ2-7; CDR3: CSVVAGADEQYF; DNA: TGCAGCGTTGTAGCAGGGGCGGACGAGCAGTACTTC
D: .; size: .; V: TRBV7-3; J: TRBJ1-1; CDR3: CASSFGSANTEAFF; DNA: TGTGCCAGCAGCTTCGGATCCGCCAACACTGAAGCTTTCTTT
D: .; size: .; V: TRBV5-6; J: TRBJ2-1; CDR3: CASSLAGQKYNEQFF; DNA: TGTGCCAGCAGCTTGGCCGGACAGAAATACAATGAGCAGTTCTTC
D: TRBD2; size: .; V: TRBV5-1; J: TRBJ2-4; CDR3: CASSFTSGLAKNIQYF; DNA: TGCGCCAGCAGCTTCACTAGCGGCCTAGCCAAAAACATTCAGTACTTC
D: .; size: once; V: TRBV29-1; J: TRBJ2-3; CDR3: CSVGGLRADTQYF; DNA: TGCAGCGTTGGGGGTTTAAGGGCAGATACGCAGTATTTT
D: TRBD2; size: .; V: TRBV2; J: TRBJ2-3; CDR3: CASSSSGSPTDTQYF; DNA: TGTGCCAGCAGTTCCAGCGGGAGTCCCACAGATACGCAGTATTTT
D: .; size: .; V: TRBV11-2; J: TRBJ1-4; CDR3: CASSLAASEKLFF; DNA: TGTGCCAGCAGCTTAGCGGCAAGTGAAAAACTGTTTTTT
D: .; size: .; V: TRBV10-3; J: TRBJ2-1; CDR3: CAISEGGEQFF; DNA: TGTGCCATCAGTGAGGGGGGTGAGCAGTTCTTC
D: .; size: .; V: TRBV30; J: TRBJ2-7; CDR3: CAWSDVGYEQYF; DNA: TGTGCCTGGAGTGACGTTGGGTACGAGCAGTACTTC
D: .; size: .; V: TRBV5-5; J: TRBJ2-3; CDR3: CASSLGEYGTDTQYF; DNA: TGTGCCAGCAGCTTGGGGGAGTATGGCACAGATACGCAGTATTTT
D: TRBD1; size: .; V: TRBV2; J: TRBJ1-5; CDR3: CASSETRQGSQPQHF; DNA: TGTGCCAGCAGTGAAACCCGACAGGGGAGTCAGCCCCAGCATTTT
D: TRBD1; size: .; V: TRBV5-1; J: TRBJ1-6; CDR3: CASSWSRTGYNSPLHF; DNA: TGCGCCAGCAGCTGGTCTCGGACAGGGTACAATTCACCCCTCCACTTT
D: .; size: once; V: TRBV7-3; J: TRBJ1-4; CDR3: CASSSENNEKLFF; DNA: TGTGCCAGCAGCTCGGAGAATAATGAAAAACTGTTTTTT
D: .; size: .; V: TRBV29-1; J: TRBJ1-1; CDR3: CSGNRASGTEAFF; DNA: TGCAGCGGGAACAGGGCCTCGGGCACTGAAGCTTTCTTT
D: .; size: .; V: TRBV27; J: TRBJ2-1; CDR3: CASGGQGGYNEQFF; DNA: TGTGCCAGCGGGGGCCAGGGAGGATACAATGAGCAGTTCTTC
D: TRBD1; size: .; V: TRBV29-1; J: TRBJ1-3; CDR3: CSARDRGNTIYF; DNA: TGCAGCGCCAGGGACAGAGGAAACACCATATATTTT
D: TRBD1; size: .; V: TRBV28; J: TRBJ2-5; CDR3: CASSSGQAGKTQYF; DNA: TGTGCCAGCAGCTCGGGACAGGCGGGGAAGACCCAGTACTTC
D: .; size: once; V: TRBV5-1; J: TRBJ2-1; CDR3: CASSLAAAFRNEQFF; DNA: TGCGCCAGCAGCTTGGCCGCGGCGTTCCGCAATGAGCAGTTCTTC
D: TRBD1; size: .; V: TRBV11-3; J: TRBJ2-5; CDR3: CASSLGVDRDRVKETQYF; DNA: TGTGCCAGCAGCTTAGGAGTTGACCGGGACAGGGTGAAAGAGACCCAGTACTTC
D: .; size: once; V: TRBV6-1; J: TRBJ2-2; CDR3: CASTPTRETAGELFF; DNA: TGTGCCAGCACCCCGACCAGGGAGACCGCCGGGGAGCTGTTTTTT
D: TRBD1; size: .; V: TRBV28; J: TRBJ2-2; CDR3: CASSSGGTNTGELFF; DNA: TGTGCCAGCAGTTCAGGGGGAACGAACACCGGGGAGCTGTTTTTT
D: .; size: .; V: TRBV4-3; J: TRBJ1-1; CDR3: CASSQERGNTEAFF; DNA: TGCGCCAGCAGCCAAGAGCGGGGGAACACTGAAGCTTTCTTT
D: TRBD1; size: .; V: TRBV19; J: TRBJ2-5; CDR3: CASSTGGVETQYF; DNA: TGTGCCAGTAGTACAGGGGGCGTGGAGACCCAGTACTTC
D: .; size: .; V: TRBV7-9; J: TRBJ1-1; CDR3: CASSPNMNTEAFF; DNA: TGTGCCAGCAGCCCTAATATGAACACTGAAGCTTTCTTT
D: .; size: .; V: TRBV7-8; J: TRBJ1-5; CDR3: CASSPAGDLAQHF; DNA: TGTGCCAGCAGCCCCGCCGGGGACTTGGCCCAGCATTTT
D: .; size: .; V: TRBV25-1; J: TRBJ2-5; CDR3: CASSRTEVEETQYF; DNA: TGTGCCAGCAGCAGGACGGAGGTTGAAGAGACCCAGTACTTC
D: .; size: .; V: TRBV30; J: TRBJ1-5; CDR3: CAWSSGVAQPQHF; DNA: TGTGCCTGGAGTTCTGGGGTGGCTCAGCCCCAGCATTTT
D: .; size: .; V: TRBV27; J: TRBJ1-5; CDR3: CASSLFRNQPQHF; DNA: TGTGCCAGCAGTTTATTTCGCAATCAGCCCCAGCATTTT
D: .; size: .; V: TRBV7-3; J: TRBJ2-7; CDR3: CASSLGQSFSYEQYF; DNA: TGTGCCAGCAGCTTAGGGCAGTCGTTCTCCTACGAGCAGTACTTC
D: .; size: .; V: TRBV19; J: TRBJ2-7; CDR3: CASTNSYGQYF; DNA: TGTGCCAGTACCAATAGCTACGGGCAGTACTTC
D: .; size: .; V: TRBV5-1; J: TRBJ1-2; CDR3: CASSIAGDYGYTF; DNA: TGCGCCAGCAGCATAGCAGGGGACTATGGCTACACCTTC
D: .; size: .; V: TRBV6-5; J: TRBJ1-2; CDR3: CASSGGDPGAIGYTF; DNA: TGTGCCAGCAGTGGAGGGGACCCGGGGGCGATCGGCTACACCTTC
D: .; size: .; V: TRBV9; J: TRBJ2-1; CDR3: CASSVVLVTNEQFF; DNA: TGTGCCAGCAGCGTAGTTCTGGTCACCAATGAGCAGTTCTTC
D: TRBD2; size: .; V: TRBV18; J: TRBJ2-1; CDR3: CASSPPGAGGRLNEQFF; DNA: TGTGCCAGCTCACCACCAGGAGCGGGGGGCCGTCTCAATGAGCAGTTCTTC
D: .; size: .; V: TRBV27; J: TRBJ2-2; CDR3: CASSRWGKTGELFF; DNA: TGTGCCAGCAGCAGGTGGGGCAAGACCGGGGAGCTGTTTTTT
D: .; size: .; V: TRBV7-9; J: TRBJ1-4; CDR3: CASSSSVGEKLFF; DNA: TGTGCCAGCAGCTCCTCGGTGGGGGAAAAACTGTTTTTT
D: TRBD2; size: .; V: TRBV7-9; J: TRBJ2-5; CDR3: CASSPRLREGRGQETQYF; DNA: TGTGCCAGCAGCCCGAGGTTGCGGGAGGGCCGGGGGCAAGAGACCCAGTACTTC
D: .; size: .; V: TRBV7-8; J: TRBJ2-1; CDR3: CASSKNRDNEQFF; DNA: TGTGCCAGCAGTAAAAACAGGGACAATGAGCAGTTCTTC
D: .; size: .; V: TRBV28; J: TRBJ2-5; CDR3: CASKGEETQYF; DNA: TGTGCCAGCAAGGGGGAGGAGACCCAGTACTTC
D: .; size: .; V: TRBV19; J: TRBJ1-2; CDR3: CASSIWDRRNGYTF; DNA: TGTGCCAGTAGTATTTGGGACCGTCGGAATGGCTACACCTTC
D: TRBD1; size: .; V: TRBV11-3; J: TRBJ1-3; CDR3: CASSLDKGATGNTIYF; DNA: TGTGCCAGCAGCTTAGATAAGGGGGCGACTGGAAACACCATATATTTT
D: .; size: .; V: TRBV13; J: TRBJ2-7; CDR3: CASSSPGTHLRKQYF; DNA: TGTGCCAGCAGCTCCCCCGGGACTCATCTACGGAAGCAGTACTTC
D: TRBD2; size: .; V: TRBV7-8; J: TRBJ2-7; CDR3: CASCEIAGAPNLYEQYF; DNA: TGTGCCAGCTGCGAGATAGCGGGGGCCCCGAACCTCTACGAGCAGTACTTC
D: .; size: .; V: TRBV4-1; J: TRBJ2-3; CDR3: CASRAAAGYSTDTQYF; DNA: TGCGCCAGCAGGGCGGCCGCGGGGTACTCCACAGATACGCAGTATTTT
D: TRBD2; size: .; V: TRBV7-3; J: TRBJ2-3; CDR3: CASSLLAGDTQYF; DNA: TGTGCCAGCAGCTTACTAGCGGGGGATACGCAGTATTTT
D: .; size: few; V: TRBV6-1; J: TRBJ1-6; CDR3: CASSERGEGNSPLHF; DNA: TGTGCCAGCAGTGAACGGGGAGAAGGTAATTCACCCCTCCACTTT
D: TRBD2; size: once; V: TRBV11-1; J: TRBJ2-5; CDR3: CASSPGVAGAGEETQYF; DNA: TGTGCCAGCAGCCCCGGGGTAGCGGGAGCGGGGGAAGAGACCCAGTACTTC
D: TRBD1; size: few; V: TRBV7-2; J: TRBJ2-3; CDR3: CASSLTGGTDTQYF; DNA: TGTGCCAGCAGCTTGACAGGGGGCACAGATACGCAGTATTTT
D: TRBD1; size: once; V: TRBV5-1; J: TRBJ2-5; CDR3: CASSTGQDQETQYF; DNA: TGCGCCAGCAGTACCGGACAGGACCAAGAGACCCAGTACTTC
D: .; size: .; V: TRBV27; J: TRBJ2-2; CDR3: CASSVGRGGGELFF; DNA: TGTGCCAGCAGTGTAGGCAGGGGAGGAGGGGAGCTGTTTTTT
D: .; size: .; V: TRBV6-6; J: TRBJ2-1; CDR3: CASGDRDNEQFF; DNA: TGTGCCAGCGGAGACCGGGACAATGAGCAGTTCTTC
D: .; size: .; V: TRBV7-3; J: TRBJ2-1; CDR3: CASSLSGRAEQFF; DNA: TGTGCCAGCAGCTTAAGTGGTCGGGCGGAGCAGTTCTTC
D: TRBD1; size: .; V: TRBV5-1; J: TRBJ1-2; CDR3: CASSLRSGGPNYGYTF; DNA: TGCGCCAGCAGCTTGCGGTCAGGGGGACCTAACTATGGCTACACCTTC
D: .; size: .; V: TRBV19; J: TRBJ2-1; CDR3: CASSELVHEQFF; DNA: TGTGCCAGTAGTGAACTAGTCCATGAGCAGTTCTTC